This T cell receptor (beta chain) emerged from a study of blood T cell repertoires in COVID-19. Across the study: From the United States, Italy and Spain came samples of acute and convalescent COVID-19. Nucleic acid was either cDNA or gDNA, and it came from T cells, B-cell-depleted T cells, or PBMCs.

Per the original methods: Counts of nucleated cells, estimated from reference gene primer amplification, were obtained. The repertoire was sequenced with immunoSEQ multiplex PCR; TCRdb's copy has only in-frame clones and lacks some. The DNA gave D and trimming, while V, J and clone size come from that table. The repertoire holds over 75,000 clones, roughly nine tenths seen once, with approximately 5.5% in the top ten. Germline V gene data show CDR1 as SNHLY and CDR2 as FYNNEI. The CDR3 covers 13 residues. V gave up 6 bases and J gave up 5 bases, with 10 bases separating them. The clonotype originates from a woman aged 80 or over with active COVID-19. The chain carries TRBV2 and TRBJ1-4, with D perhaps matching TRBD1 (6 bases). The sample comprised peripheral blood. Here the CDR3 reads CASSEQGNEKLFF. DNA of the CDR3: TGTGCCAGCAGCGAGCAGGGGAATGAAAAACTGTTTTTT.